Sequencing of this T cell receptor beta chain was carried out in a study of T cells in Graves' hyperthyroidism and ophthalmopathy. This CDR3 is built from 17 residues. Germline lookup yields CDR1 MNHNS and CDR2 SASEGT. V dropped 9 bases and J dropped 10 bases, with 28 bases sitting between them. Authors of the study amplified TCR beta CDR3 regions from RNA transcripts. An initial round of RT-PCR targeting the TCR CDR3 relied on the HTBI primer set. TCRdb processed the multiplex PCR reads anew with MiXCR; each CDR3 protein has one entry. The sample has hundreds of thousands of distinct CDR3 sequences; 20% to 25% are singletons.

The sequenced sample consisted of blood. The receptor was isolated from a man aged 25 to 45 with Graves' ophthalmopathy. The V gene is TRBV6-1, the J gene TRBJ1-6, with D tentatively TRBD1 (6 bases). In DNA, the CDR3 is TGTGCCAGTTCAAATCGGGGGGGCGACCTTAGCGTGTCACCCCTCCACTTT. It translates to CASSNRGGDLSVSPLHF.